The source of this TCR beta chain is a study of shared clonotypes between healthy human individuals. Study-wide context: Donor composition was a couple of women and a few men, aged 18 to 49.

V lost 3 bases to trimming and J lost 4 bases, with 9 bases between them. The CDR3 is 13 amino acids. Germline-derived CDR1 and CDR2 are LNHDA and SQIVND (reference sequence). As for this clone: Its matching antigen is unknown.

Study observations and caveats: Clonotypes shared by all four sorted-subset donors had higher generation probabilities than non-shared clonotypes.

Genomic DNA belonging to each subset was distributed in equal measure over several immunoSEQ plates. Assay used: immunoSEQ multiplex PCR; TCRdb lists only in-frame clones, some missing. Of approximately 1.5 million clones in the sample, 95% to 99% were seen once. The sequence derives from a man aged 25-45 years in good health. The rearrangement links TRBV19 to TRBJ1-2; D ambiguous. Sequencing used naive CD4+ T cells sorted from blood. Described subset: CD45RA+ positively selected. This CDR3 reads CASSMGNFYGYTF. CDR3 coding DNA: TGTGCCAGTAGTATGGGCAACTTCTATGGCTACACCTTC.